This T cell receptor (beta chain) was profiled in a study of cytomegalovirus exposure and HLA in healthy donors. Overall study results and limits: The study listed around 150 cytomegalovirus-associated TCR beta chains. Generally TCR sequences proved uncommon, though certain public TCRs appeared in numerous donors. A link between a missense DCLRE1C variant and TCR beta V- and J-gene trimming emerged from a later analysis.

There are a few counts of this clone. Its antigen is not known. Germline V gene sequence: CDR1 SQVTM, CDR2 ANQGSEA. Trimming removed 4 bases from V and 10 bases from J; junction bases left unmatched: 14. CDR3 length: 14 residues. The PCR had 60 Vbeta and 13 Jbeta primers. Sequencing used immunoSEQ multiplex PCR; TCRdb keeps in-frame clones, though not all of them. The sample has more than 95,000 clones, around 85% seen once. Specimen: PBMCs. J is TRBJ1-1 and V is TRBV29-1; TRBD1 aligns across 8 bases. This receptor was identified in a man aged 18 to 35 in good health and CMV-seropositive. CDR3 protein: CSVVDRGSRLAAFF. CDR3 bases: TGCAGCGTTGTAGACAGGGGTTCCCGCTTGGCAGCTTTCTTT.